This T cell receptor beta chain was sequenced in a study of cytomegalovirus exposure and HLA in healthy donors. Study-level findings and limits: In a later analysis, V- and J-gene trimming of beta chains associated with a DCLRE1C missense variant, replicated independently.

Trimming took off 5 bases at V and 1 base at J, with 4 bases between the two ends. Germline CDR1 reads SNHLY; CDR2 reads FYNNEI. The CDR3 has 12 residues. Turning to this clone: The antigen is not known.

Primers included in the PCR were 60 Vbeta and 13 Jbeta primers. This table comes from immunoSEQ multiplex PCR, and its TCRdb copy is limited to in-frame clones, with some not included. Here the sample spans some 150,000 clones, over 60% being singletons. This rearrangement joins TRBV2 to TRBJ2-3; D uncertain. Sequencing was done on a sample of PBMCs. The receptor comes from a woman between 25 and 40 years old in good health and CMV-seropositive. The CDR3 region is CASSRGTDTQYF. The CDR3 DNA sequence: TGTGCCAGCAGTCGCGGCACAGATACGCAGTATTTT.